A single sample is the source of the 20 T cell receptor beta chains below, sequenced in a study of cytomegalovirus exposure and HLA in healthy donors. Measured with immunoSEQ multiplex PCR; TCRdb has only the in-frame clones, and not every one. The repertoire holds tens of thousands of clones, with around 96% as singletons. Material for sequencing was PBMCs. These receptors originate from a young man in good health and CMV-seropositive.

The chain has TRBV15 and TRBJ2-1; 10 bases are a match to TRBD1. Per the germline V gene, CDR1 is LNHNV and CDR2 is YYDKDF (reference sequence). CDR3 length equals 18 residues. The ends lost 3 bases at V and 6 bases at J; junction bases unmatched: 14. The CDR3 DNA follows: TGTGCCACCAGCAGGGCCGGGGGTGGGACAGGGGAGGGCAATGAGCAGTTCTTC. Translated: CATSRAGGGTGEGNEQFF.

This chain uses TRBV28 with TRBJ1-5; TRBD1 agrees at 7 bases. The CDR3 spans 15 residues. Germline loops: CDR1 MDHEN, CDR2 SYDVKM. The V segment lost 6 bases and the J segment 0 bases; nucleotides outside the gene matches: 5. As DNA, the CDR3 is TGTGCCAGCAGACCCGACAGGGATAGCAATCAGCCCCAGCATTTT. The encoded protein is CASRPDRDSNQPQHF.

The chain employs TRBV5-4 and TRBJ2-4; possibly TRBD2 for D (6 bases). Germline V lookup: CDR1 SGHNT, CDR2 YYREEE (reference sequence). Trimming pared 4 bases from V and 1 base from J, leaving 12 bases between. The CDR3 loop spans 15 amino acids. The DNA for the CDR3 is TGTGCCAGCAGCCCGGGGGACGCGGCCAAAAACATTCAGTACTTC. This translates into CASSPGDAAKNIQYF.

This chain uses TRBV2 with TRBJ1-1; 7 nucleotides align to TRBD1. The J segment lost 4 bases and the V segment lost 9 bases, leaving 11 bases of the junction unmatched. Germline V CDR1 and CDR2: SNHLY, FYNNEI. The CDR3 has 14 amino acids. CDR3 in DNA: TGTGCCAGGATGGTCCGAGCAGGGGGCACTGAAGCTTTCTTT. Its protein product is CARMVRAGGTEAFF.

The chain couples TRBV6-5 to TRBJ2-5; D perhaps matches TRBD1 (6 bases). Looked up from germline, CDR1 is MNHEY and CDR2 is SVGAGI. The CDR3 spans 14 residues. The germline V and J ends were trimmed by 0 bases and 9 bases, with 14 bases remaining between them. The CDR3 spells CASSYSGQPGAQYF. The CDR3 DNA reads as TGTGCCAGCAGTTACTCAGGACAGCCTGGGGCCCAGTACTTC.

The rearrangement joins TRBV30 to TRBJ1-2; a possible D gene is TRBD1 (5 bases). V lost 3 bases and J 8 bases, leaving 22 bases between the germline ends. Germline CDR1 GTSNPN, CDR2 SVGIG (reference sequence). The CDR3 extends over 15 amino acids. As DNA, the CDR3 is TGTGCCTGGAGCCCTCGTAAAAGGGGCGGCGGAGGCTACACCTTC. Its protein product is CAWSPRKRGGGGYTF.

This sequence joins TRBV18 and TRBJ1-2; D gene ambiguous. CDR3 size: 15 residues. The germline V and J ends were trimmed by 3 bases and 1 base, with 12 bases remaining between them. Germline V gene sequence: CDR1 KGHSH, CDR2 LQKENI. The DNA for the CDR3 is TGTGCCAGCTCACCGGGCCTCCCCCATAACTATGGCTACACCTTC. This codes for CASSPGLPHNYGYTF.

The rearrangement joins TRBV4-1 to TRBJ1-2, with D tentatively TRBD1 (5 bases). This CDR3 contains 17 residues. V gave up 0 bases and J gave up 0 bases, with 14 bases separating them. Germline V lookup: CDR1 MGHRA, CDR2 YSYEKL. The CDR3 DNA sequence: TGCGCCAGCAGCCAAGATAGTCAGCAGGGAACTAACTATGGCTACACCTTC. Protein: CASSQDSQQGTNYGYTF.

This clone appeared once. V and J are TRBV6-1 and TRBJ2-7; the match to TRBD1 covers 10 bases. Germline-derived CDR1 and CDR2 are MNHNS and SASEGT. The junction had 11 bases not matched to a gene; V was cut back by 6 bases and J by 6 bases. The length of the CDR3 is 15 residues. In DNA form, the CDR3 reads TGTGCCAGCAGGGATGTGGGGGACAGGGGTGGCGAGCAGTACTTC. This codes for CASRDVGDRGGEQYF.

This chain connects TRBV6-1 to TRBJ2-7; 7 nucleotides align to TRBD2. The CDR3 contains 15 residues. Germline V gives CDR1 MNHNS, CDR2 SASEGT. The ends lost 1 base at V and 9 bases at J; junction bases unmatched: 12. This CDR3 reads CASSEGLAAFGLQYF. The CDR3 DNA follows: TGTGCCAGCAGTGAAGGGCTAGCGGCATTCGGCTTGCAGTACTTC.

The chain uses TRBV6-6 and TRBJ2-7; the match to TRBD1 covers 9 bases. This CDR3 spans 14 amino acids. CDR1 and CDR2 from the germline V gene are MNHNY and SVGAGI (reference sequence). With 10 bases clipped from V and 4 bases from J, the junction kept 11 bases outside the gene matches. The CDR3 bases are TGTGCCACCCTACCCGGGACAGGGTCGTACGAGCAGTACTTC. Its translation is CATLPGTGSYEQYF.

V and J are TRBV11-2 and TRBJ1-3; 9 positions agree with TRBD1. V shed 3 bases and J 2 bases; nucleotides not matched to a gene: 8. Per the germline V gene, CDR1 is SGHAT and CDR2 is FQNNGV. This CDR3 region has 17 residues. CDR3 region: CASSLPYRGRTGNTIYF. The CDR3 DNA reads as TGTGCCAGCAGCTTGCCGTACAGGGGGCGAACTGGAAACACCATATATTTT.

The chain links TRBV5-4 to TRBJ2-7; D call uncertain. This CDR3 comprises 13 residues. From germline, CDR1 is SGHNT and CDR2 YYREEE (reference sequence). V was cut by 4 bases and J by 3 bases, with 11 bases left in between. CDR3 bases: TGTGCCAGCAGCCGGGTTATAGACTACGAGCAGTACTTC. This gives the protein CASSRVIDYEQYF.

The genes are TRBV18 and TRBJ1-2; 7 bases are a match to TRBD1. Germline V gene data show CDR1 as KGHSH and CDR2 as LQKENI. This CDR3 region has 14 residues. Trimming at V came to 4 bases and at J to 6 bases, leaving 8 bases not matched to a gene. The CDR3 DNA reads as TGTGCCAGCTCACTTGGACAGGCGGATCATGGCTACACCTTC. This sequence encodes CASSLGQADHGYTF.

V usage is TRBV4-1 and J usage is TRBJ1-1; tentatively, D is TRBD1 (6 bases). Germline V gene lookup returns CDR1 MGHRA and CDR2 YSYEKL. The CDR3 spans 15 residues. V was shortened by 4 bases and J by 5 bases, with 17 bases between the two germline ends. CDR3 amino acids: CASSRHGQIGTEAFF. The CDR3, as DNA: TGCGCCAGCAGCCGACACGGACAGATCGGGACTGAAGCTTTCTTT.

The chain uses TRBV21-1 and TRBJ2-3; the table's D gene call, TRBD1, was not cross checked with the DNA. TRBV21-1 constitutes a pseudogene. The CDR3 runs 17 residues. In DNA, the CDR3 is TGTGCCAGCAGCAAACCTCCCGGGACAGAGGCATCACATACGCAGTATTTT. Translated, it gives CASSKPPGTEASHTQYF.

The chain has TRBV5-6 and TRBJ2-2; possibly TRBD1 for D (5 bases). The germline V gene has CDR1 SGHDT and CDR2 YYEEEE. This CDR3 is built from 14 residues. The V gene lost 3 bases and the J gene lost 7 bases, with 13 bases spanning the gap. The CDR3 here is CASSCQGYYGELFF. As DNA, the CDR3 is TGTGCCAGCAGCTGTCAGGGATATTACGGGGAGCTGTTTTTT.

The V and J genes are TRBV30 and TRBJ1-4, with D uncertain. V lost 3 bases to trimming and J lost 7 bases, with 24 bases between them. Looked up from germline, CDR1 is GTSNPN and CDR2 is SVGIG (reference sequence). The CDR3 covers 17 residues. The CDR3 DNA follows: TGTGCCTGGAGCCCAACAGTAGCGGGGAGGCAAGGTGAAAAACTGTTTTTT. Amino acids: CAWSPTVAGRQGEKLFF. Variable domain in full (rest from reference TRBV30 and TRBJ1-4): SQTIHQWPATLVQPVGSPLSLECTVEGTSNPNLYWYRQAAGRGLQLLFYSVGIGQISSEVPQNLSASRPQDRQFILSSKKLLLSDSGFYLCAWSPTVAGRQGEKLFFGSGTQLSVL.

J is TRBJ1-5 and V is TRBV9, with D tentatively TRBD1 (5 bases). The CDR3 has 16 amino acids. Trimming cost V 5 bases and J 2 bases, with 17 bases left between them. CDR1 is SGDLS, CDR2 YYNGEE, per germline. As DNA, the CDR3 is TGTGCCAGCAGAGTCCTGGGTAGGGACTGCAATCAGCCCCAGCATTTT. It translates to CASRVLGRDCNQPQHF.

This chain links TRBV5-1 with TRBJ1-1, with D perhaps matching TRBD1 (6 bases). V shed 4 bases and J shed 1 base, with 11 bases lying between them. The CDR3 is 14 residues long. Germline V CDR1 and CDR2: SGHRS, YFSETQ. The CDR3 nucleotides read TGCGCCAGCAGCACCAAACAGGGGAACACTGAAGCTTTCTTT. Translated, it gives CASSTKQGNTEAFF.